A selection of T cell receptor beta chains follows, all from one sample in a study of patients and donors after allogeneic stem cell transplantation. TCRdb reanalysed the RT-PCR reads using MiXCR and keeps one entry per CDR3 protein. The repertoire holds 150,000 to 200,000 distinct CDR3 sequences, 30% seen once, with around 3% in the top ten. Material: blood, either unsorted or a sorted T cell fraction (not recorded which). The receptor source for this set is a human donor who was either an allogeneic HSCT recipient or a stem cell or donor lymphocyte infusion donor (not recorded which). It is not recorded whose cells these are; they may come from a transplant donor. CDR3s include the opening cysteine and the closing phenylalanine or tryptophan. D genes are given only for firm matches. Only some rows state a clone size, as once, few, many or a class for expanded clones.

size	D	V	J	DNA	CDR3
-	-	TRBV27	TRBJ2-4	TGTGCCAGCAGCCCTGCCGGGGTCAACATTCAGTACTTC	CASSPAGVNIQYF
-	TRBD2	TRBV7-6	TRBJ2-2	TGTGCCAGCAGCTTACTGGGTAGCGGGTGGACCGGGGAGCTGTTTTTT	CASSLLGSGWTGELFF
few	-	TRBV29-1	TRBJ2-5	TGCAGCGTTGAAGATCGGGGGCAGAGGGAGACCCAGTACTTC	CSVEDRGQRETQYF
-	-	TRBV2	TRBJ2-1	TGTGCCAGCAGTGAGTGGTATGAGCAGTTCTTC	CASSEWYEQFF
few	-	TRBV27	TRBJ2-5	TGTGCCAGCAAGGGGTCAGAGACCCAGTACTTC	CASKGSETQYF
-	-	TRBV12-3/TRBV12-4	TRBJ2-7	TGTGCCAGCAGTAACGGGGGGCACTCCTACGAGCAGTACTTC	CASSNGGHSYEQYF
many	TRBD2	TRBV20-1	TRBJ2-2	TGCAGTGCCCCCGGGCTAGCGGGAACCGGGGAGCTGTTTTTT	CSAPGLAGTGELFF
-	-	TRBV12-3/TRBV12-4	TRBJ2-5	TGTGCCAGCAGTTTGGCTAGCACGGGGACCCAGTACTTC	CASSLASTGTQYF
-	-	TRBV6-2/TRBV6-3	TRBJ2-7	TGTGCCAGCACGGGAGGGACAGACTACGAGCAGTACTTC	CASTGGTDYEQYF
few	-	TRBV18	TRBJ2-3	TGTGCCAGCTCAACGGGAATCCTGGGAAGGACCACAGATACGCAGTATTTT	CASSTGILGRTTDTQYF
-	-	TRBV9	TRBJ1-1	TGTGCCAGCAGCGCACAAGAGAACACTGAAGCTTTCTTT	CASSAQENTEAFF
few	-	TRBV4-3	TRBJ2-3	TGCGCCAGCAGCCAAGGAGGCGGGGTACCGTACACAGATACGCAGTATTTT	CASSQGGGVPYTDTQYF
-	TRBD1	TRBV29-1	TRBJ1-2	TGCAGCGTTGATGGGGGACAGGATGGCTACACCTTC	CSVDGGQDGYTF
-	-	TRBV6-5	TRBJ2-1	TGTGCCAGCAGTTTGGGCCGGCCCCCCAATGAGCAGTTCTTC	CASSLGRPPNEQFF
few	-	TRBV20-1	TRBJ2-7	TGCAGTGCTAGGCCTAACTCACGGGACTACGAGCAGTACTTC	CSARPNSRDYEQYF
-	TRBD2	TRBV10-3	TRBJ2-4	TGTGCCATCAGTGAGTCTAGCGGGAGGGACATTCAGTACTTC	CAISESSGRDIQYF
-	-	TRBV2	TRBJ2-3	TGTGCCAGCAGGGGGCCCACAGATACGCAGTATTTT	CASRGPTDTQYF
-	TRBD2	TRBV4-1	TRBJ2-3	TGCGCCAGCAGCTCTCGACTAGCGGGAGCCCCAGATACGCAGTATTTT	CASSSRLAGAPDTQYF
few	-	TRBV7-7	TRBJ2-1	TGTGCTAGCAGCTTAGACGGGGACCTCTACAATGAGCAGTTCTTC	CASSLDGDLYNEQFF
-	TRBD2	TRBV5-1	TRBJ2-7	TGCGCCAGCAGCTTCGGACTAGCGGGACTCTACGAGCAGTACTTC	CASSFGLAGLYEQYF
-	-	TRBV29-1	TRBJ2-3	TGCAGCGCCGAGTTAGATACGCAGTATTTT	CSAELDTQYF
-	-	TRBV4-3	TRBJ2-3	TGCGCCAGCAGCCAAGATAGGGCTAGGGGTCGGCTCACAGATACGCAGTATTTT	CASSQDRARGRLTDTQYF
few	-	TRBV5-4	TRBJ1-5	TGTGCCAGCAGCTTTTGGCAGGGAGGGAATCAGCCCCAGCATTTT	CASSFWQGGNQPQHF
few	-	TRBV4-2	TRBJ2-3	TGTGCCAGCAGCCAAGAAGGAGATACGCAGTATTTT	CASSQEGDTQYF
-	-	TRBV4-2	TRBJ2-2	TGTGCCAGCAGCCCTCATCCCCAACAGGGTGCCGGGGAGCTGTTTTTT	CASSPHPQQGAGELFF
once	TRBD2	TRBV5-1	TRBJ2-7	TGCGCCAGCAGCCGGGAGCCTAGCGGGATCTACGAGCAGTACTTC	CASSREPSGIYEQYF
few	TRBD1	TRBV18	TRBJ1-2	TGTGCCAGCTCGAGACAGGGGATGCGTGGCTACACCTTC	CASSRQGMRGYTF
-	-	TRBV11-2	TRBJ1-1	TGTGCCAGCAGCTTAGATCTGGGGCTGAACACTGAAGCTTTCTTT	CASSLDLGLNTEAFF
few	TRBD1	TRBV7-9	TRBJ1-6	TGTGCCAGCAGCGCGGGACAGGGGTATTCACCCCTCCACTTT	CASSAGQGYSPLHF
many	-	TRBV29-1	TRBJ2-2	TGCAGCGCTTCTGGGACAAGTACCGGGGAGCTGTTTTTT	CSASGTSTGELFF
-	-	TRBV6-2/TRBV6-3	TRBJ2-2	TGTGCCAGTAGTTACTGGGCGGAAAACACCGGGGAGCTGTTTTTT	CASSYWAENTGELFF
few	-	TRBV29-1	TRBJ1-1	TGCAGCGTTGAAAGCACTGAAGCTTTCTTT	CSVESTEAFF
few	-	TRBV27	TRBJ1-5	TGTGCCAGCAGTTTATCCGGACCTTTAGGGAGGGGTCATCAGCCCCAGCATTTT	CASSLSGPLGRGHQPQHF
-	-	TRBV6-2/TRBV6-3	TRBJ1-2	TGTGCCAGCAGTTACTATCGGAAGACCCGAATCGATTACTATGGCTACACCTTC	CASSYYRKTRIDYYGYTF
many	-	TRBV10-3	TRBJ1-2	TGTGCCATCCTAGTGGGGGCAGGGAGCGGCTATGGCTACACCTTC	CAILVGAGSGYGYTF
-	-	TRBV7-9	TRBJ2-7	TGTGCCAGCAGCCTCCCGGGGAGCGGCCTTTCCTACGAGCAGTACTTC	CASSLPGSGLSYEQYF
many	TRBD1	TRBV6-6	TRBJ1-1	TGTGCCAGCAGACAGGGGCATATTGAAGCTTTCTTT	CASRQGHIEAFF
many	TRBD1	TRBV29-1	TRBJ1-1	TGCAGCGTTTCTAACAGGGGCAGAAAGGGTGAAGCTTTCTTT	CSVSNRGRKGEAFF
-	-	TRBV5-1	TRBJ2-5	TGCGCCAGCAGCTTGGGACTAGTATCAGTCCAAGAGACCCAGTACTTC	CASSLGLVSVQETQYF
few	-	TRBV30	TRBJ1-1	TGTGCCTGGACCGGCAGGAGGCTCCTGAACACTGAAGCTTTCTTT	CAWTGRRLLNTEAFF
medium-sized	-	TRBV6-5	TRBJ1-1	TGTGCCAGCAGTGGCCCGGAAACGGGGAACACTGAAGCTTTCTTT	CASSGPETGNTEAFF
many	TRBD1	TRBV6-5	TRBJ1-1	TGTGCCAGCAGGAGATTGACAGGGGGCACTGAAGCTTTCTTT	CASRRLTGGTEAFF
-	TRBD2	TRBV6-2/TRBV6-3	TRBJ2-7	TGTGCCAGCAGTTTCGGACTAGCGGAGGCCTACGAGCAGTACTTC	CASSFGLAEAYEQYF
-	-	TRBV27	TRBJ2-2	TGTGCCAGCTCCCGAAGGGGGAACACCGGGGAGCTGTTTTTT	CASSRRGNTGELFF
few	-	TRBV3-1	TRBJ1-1	TGTGCCAGCAGCCACGGTGACAGGCGCCCCGTCGGAACTGAAGCTTTCTTT	CASSHGDRRPVGTEAFF
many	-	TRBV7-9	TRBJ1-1	TGTGCCAGCAGCCCCCCTTCCGGGACATTGAACACTGAAGCTTTCTTT	CASSPPSGTLNTEAFF
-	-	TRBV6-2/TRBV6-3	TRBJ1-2	TGTGCCAGCAGTTTGAGTACGGTTCCCTATGGCTACACCTTC	CASSLSTVPYGYTF